This TCR beta chain derives from a study of blood T cells in healthy people across ages. Turning to the study itself: Roughly one uniquely barcoded beta molecule per two T cells was captured.

Sample-barcoded 5' priming and a J-beta primer mix drove a second PCR of roughly 6 to 12 cycles. Unique molecular identifiers of 12 random nucleotides labeled each cDNA. TCRdb re-analysed the 5' RACE reads in MiXCR, keeping a single row per CDR3 protein. The sample contains hundreds of thousands of distinct CDR3 sequences, about 25% of which appear only once. V lost 4 bases to trimming and J lost 8 bases, with 14 bases between them. This CDR3 contains 14 residues. Germline V gene lookup returns CDR1 MNHEY and CDR2 SMNVEV (reference sequence). Separately, the same data were catalogued under a study of T cells of mothers and their children. This second study notes: Whatever RNA was extracted went entirely into cDNA synthesis, at roughly 1.6 ug per 15 ul.

The TCR sequence derives from a boy younger than 18 in good health. The material sequenced was blood. This chain joins TRBV27 and TRBJ1-4; D not certain. The CDR3 DNA sequence: TGTGCCAGCAGTTCCCCGGCCCTCGGGGAAAAACTGTTTTTT. It codes for CASSSPALGEKLFF.